A selection of T cell receptor beta chains follows, all from one sample in a study of blood T cell repertoires in COVID-19. Here immunoSEQ multiplex PCR was the method, and the copy in TCRdb shows in-frame clones only, minus some. Of more than 110,000 clones detected, 79% appear once; the ten largest clones hold roughly 3.4%. The source material was peripheral blood. These receptors all come from a man in his sixties with acute or convalescent COVID-19. CDR3s include the opening cysteine and the closing phenylalanine or tryptophan. Each record gives: J gene, D gene, V gene, clone size, CDR3 protein, CDR3 DNA. D genes are given only for firm matches. The size of a clone is reported for some rows only, either as once, few or many, or as a class for expanded clones.

j_gene: TRBJ2-7; d_gene: TRBD2; v_gene: TRBV30; abundance: .; CDR3aa: CAWSVQGLAGFMEQYF; CDR3nt: TGTGCCTGGAGTGTACAAGGACTAGCGGGATTCATGGAGCAGTACTTC
j_gene: TRBJ1-2; d_gene: TRBD1; v_gene: TRBV4-1; abundance: .; CDR3aa: CASSQGAGTGTNYGYTF; CDR3nt: TGCGCCAGCAGCCAAGGCGCCGGGACAGGGACAAACTATGGCTACACCTTC
j_gene: TRBJ2-1; d_gene: .; v_gene: TRBV19; abundance: few; CDR3aa: CASSMSLRNEQFF; CDR3nt: TGTGCCAGTAGTATGTCCCTTCGGAATGAGCAGTTCTTC
j_gene: TRBJ2-7; d_gene: TRBD2; v_gene: TRBV3-1/TRBV3-2; abundance: .; CDR3aa: CASSLSLLAGAEQYF; CDR3nt: TGTGCCAGCAGCCTTTCCTTACTAGCGGGAGCCGAGCAGTACTTC
j_gene: TRBJ2-2; d_gene: .; v_gene: TRBV30; abundance: once; CDR3aa: CASGAGELFF; CDR3nt: TGTGCCTCCGGGGCCGGGGAGCTGTTTTTT
j_gene: TRBJ1-4; d_gene: .; v_gene: TRBV28; abundance: .; CDR3aa: CASSSHPPPDEKLFF; CDR3nt: TGTGCCAGCAGTTCCCACCCTCCGCCAGATGAAAAACTGTTTTTT
j_gene: TRBJ1-3; d_gene: .; v_gene: TRBV6-6; abundance: once; CDR3aa: CASSPSTGRYTIYF; CDR3nt: TGTGCCAGCAGTCCCTCAACAGGGCGATACACCATATATTTT
j_gene: TRBJ1-2; d_gene: .; v_gene: TRBV5-1; abundance: few; CDR3aa: CASSLSGTNDGYTF; CDR3nt: TGCGCCAGCAGCTTGTCAGGGACTAATGATGGCTACACCTTC
j_gene: TRBJ2-5; d_gene: .; v_gene: TRBV30; abundance: .; CDR3aa: CAWSVGEGGTQYF; CDR3nt: TGTGCCTGGAGTGTAGGGGAAGGGGGGACCCAGTACTTC
j_gene: TRBJ2-1; d_gene: TRBD1; v_gene: TRBV29-1; abundance: .; CDR3aa: CSIRGQGYNEQFF; CDR3nt: TGCAGCATAAGGGGACAGGGGTACAATGAGCAGTTCTTC
j_gene: TRBJ1-3; d_gene: TRBD1; v_gene: TRBV2; abundance: .; CDR3aa: CASSWDRGTGNTIYF; CDR3nt: TGTGCCAGCAGTTGGGACAGGGGAACTGGAAACACCATATATTTT
j_gene: TRBJ2-7; d_gene: TRBD2; v_gene: TRBV7-2; abundance: .; CDR3aa: CASSYGTSGIEQYF; CDR3nt: TGTGCCAGCAGTTATGGGACTAGCGGGATCGAGCAGTACTTC
j_gene: TRBJ2-7; d_gene: .; v_gene: TRBV6-1; abundance: .; CDR3aa: CASTLERGEQYF; CDR3nt: TGTGCCAGCACCCTAGAAAGGGGCGAGCAGTACTTC
j_gene: TRBJ2-1; d_gene: .; v_gene: TRBV4-2; abundance: .; CDR3aa: CASSPRGSYNEQFF; CDR3nt: TGTGCCAGCAGCCCCCGGGGCTCCTACAATGAGCAGTTCTTC
j_gene: TRBJ2-5; d_gene: TRBD1; v_gene: TRBV28; abundance: .; CDR3aa: CASSPPLQGFVETQYF; CDR3nt: TGTGCCAGCAGTCCGCCCCTACAGGGGTTCGTAGAGACCCAGTACTTC
j_gene: TRBJ2-7; d_gene: TRBD1; v_gene: TRBV5-5; abundance: few; CDR3aa: CASIGTGTDSYEQYF; CDR3nt: TGTGCCAGCATCGGAACCGGGACAGACTCCTACGAGCAGTACTTC
j_gene: TRBJ2-1; d_gene: .; v_gene: TRBV7-3; abundance: .; CDR3aa: CASSLMQGTYNEQFF; CDR3nt: TGTGCCAGCAGCTTAATGCAGGGAACGTACAATGAGCAGTTCTTC
j_gene: TRBJ2-1; d_gene: TRBD2; v_gene: TRBV4-3; abundance: few; CDR3aa: CASSLGTSGWNEQFF; CDR3nt: TGCGCCAGCAGCCTGGGGACTAGCGGATGGAATGAGCAGTTCTTC
j_gene: TRBJ2-7; d_gene: .; v_gene: TRBV11-3; abundance: few; CDR3aa: CASSPPGRYYEQYF; CDR3nt: TGTGCCAGCAGCCCCCCGGGTCGATACTACGAGCAGTACTTC
j_gene: TRBJ2-7; d_gene: .; v_gene: TRBV5-4; abundance: few; CDR3aa: CASSDRESMGDEQYF; CDR3nt: TGTGCCAGCAGCGATCGGGAGTCTATGGGAGATGAGCAGTACTTC
j_gene: TRBJ2-1; d_gene: TRBD1; v_gene: TRBV9; abundance: .; CDR3aa: CASNREGGGSYNEQFF; CDR3nt: TGTGCCAGCAATCGGGAAGGGGGCGGTTCCTACAATGAGCAGTTCTTC
j_gene: TRBJ2-7; d_gene: .; v_gene: TRBV27; abundance: .; CDR3aa: CASSSGQWHEQYF; CDR3nt: TGTGCCAGCAGTTCTGGACAGTGGCACGAGCAGTACTTC
j_gene: TRBJ2-7; d_gene: .; v_gene: TRBV4-3; abundance: .; CDR3aa: CASSRGLQYEQYF; CDR3nt: TGCGCCAGCAGCCGGGGACTGCAGTACGAGCAGTACTTC
j_gene: TRBJ2-3; d_gene: TRBD1; v_gene: TRBV11-1; abundance: .; CDR3aa: CASRIDRVTDTQYF; CDR3nt: TGTGCCAGCAGGATAGACAGGGTCACAGATACGCAGTATTTT
j_gene: TRBJ1-2; d_gene: TRBD1; v_gene: TRBV6-1; abundance: .; CDR3aa: CASSGDSRSFNYGYTF; CDR3nt: TGTGCCAGCAGTGGGGACAGCCGAAGCTTTAACTATGGCTACACCTTC
j_gene: TRBJ1-1; d_gene: .; v_gene: TRBV28; abundance: few; CDR3aa: CASSITGFTEAFF; CDR3nt: TGTGCCAGCAGTATAACAGGGTTCACTGAAGCTTTCTTT
j_gene: TRBJ2-7; d_gene: TRBD1; v_gene: TRBV12-3/TRBV12-4; abundance: many; CDR3aa: CASGDSTYEQYF; CDR3nt: TGTGCCAGCGGGGACAGCACCTACGAGCAGTACTTC
j_gene: TRBJ1-4; d_gene: .; v_gene: TRBV11-2; abundance: .; CDR3aa: CASRRGGEKLFF; CDR3nt: TGTGCCAGCAGAAGAGGGGGTGAAAAACTGTTTTTT
j_gene: TRBJ2-3; d_gene: TRBD2; v_gene: TRBV19; abundance: .; CDR3aa: CASRLGGSWTDTQYF; CDR3nt: TGTGCCAGTAGGCTTGGCGGGAGTTGGACAGATACGCAGTATTTT
j_gene: TRBJ2-7; d_gene: TRBD1; v_gene: TRBV19; abundance: .; CDR3aa: CASTPSLTGGQQYF; CDR3nt: TGTGCCAGTACCCCTTCTTTGACAGGGGGACAGCAGTACTTC
j_gene: TRBJ2-5; d_gene: .; v_gene: TRBV4-2; abundance: .; CDR3aa: CASSQRSAQETQYF; CDR3nt: TGTGCCAGCAGCCAACGTAGCGCCCAAGAGACCCAGTACTTC
j_gene: TRBJ1-4; d_gene: TRBD1; v_gene: TRBV7-9; abundance: .; CDR3aa: CASSLTGGGEKLFF; CDR3nt: TGTGCCAGCAGCTTAACAGGGGGAGGGGAAAAACTGTTTTTT
j_gene: TRBJ2-3; d_gene: .; v_gene: TRBV5-4; abundance: .; CDR3aa: CASSTLQGPTDTQYF; CDR3nt: TGTGCCAGCAGTACTCTACAGGGACCCACAGATACGCAGTATTTT
j_gene: TRBJ2-3; d_gene: .; v_gene: TRBV2; abundance: .; CDR3aa: CASGRTDTQYF; CDR3nt: TGTGCCAGCGGCCGCACAGATACGCAGTATTTT
j_gene: TRBJ2-5; d_gene: .; v_gene: TRBV15; abundance: .; CDR3aa: CATSRTGETQYF; CDR3nt: TGTGCCACCAGCAGAACAGGAGAGACCCAGTACTTC
j_gene: TRBJ2-1; d_gene: TRBD2; v_gene: TRBV19; abundance: .; CDR3aa: CASSIAGLAGAEQFF; CDR3nt: TGTGCCAGTAGTATAGCGGGACTAGCGGGAGCGGAGCAGTTCTTC
j_gene: TRBJ1-4; d_gene: TRBD1; v_gene: TRBV6-2/TRBV6-3; abundance: .; CDR3aa: CASSWTGQAPNEKLFF; CDR3nt: TGTGCCAGCAGTTGGACCGGACAGGCTCCGAATGAAAAACTGTTTTTT
j_gene: TRBJ1-1; d_gene: .; v_gene: TRBV6-1; abundance: .; CDR3aa: CASSEALLSWGGNTEAFF; CDR3nt: TGTGCCAGCAGTGAAGCGCTTCTTTCTTGGGGAGGGAACACTGAAGCTTTCTTT
j_gene: TRBJ1-5; d_gene: TRBD1; v_gene: TRBV15; abundance: .; CDR3aa: CATSRGGTGEQPQHF; CDR3nt: TGTGCCACCAGCAGAGGGGGAACAGGGGAGCAGCCCCAGCATTTT
j_gene: TRBJ2-7; d_gene: TRBD1; v_gene: TRBV11-1; abundance: .; CDR3aa: CASTRDRGAYEQYF; CDR3nt: TGTGCCAGCACCCGGGACAGGGGGGCCTACGAGCAGTACTTC
j_gene: TRBJ1-2; d_gene: .; v_gene: TRBV6-4; abundance: .; CDR3aa: CASSPAVGPNTLYGYTF; CDR3nt: TGTGCCAGCAGTCCCGCGGTAGGCCCGAATACGCTTTATGGCTACACCTTC
j_gene: TRBJ1-2; d_gene: TRBD1; v_gene: TRBV28; abundance: .; CDR3aa: CASSSPGQGDGYTF; CDR3nt: TGTGCCAGCAGTTCCCCAGGACAGGGAGATGGCTACACCTTC
j_gene: TRBJ2-1; d_gene: TRBD2; v_gene: TRBV5-4; abundance: .; CDR3aa: CASSLGAGGYNEQFF; CDR3nt: TGTGCCAGCAGCTTGGGAGCGGGAGGGTACAATGAGCAGTTCTTC
j_gene: TRBJ2-5; d_gene: TRBD2; v_gene: TRBV5-4; abundance: .; CDR3aa: CASSSGTSGSVETQYF; CDR3nt: TGTGCCAGCAGCTCGGGGACTAGCGGGAGTGTGGAGACCCAGTACTTC
j_gene: TRBJ1-2; d_gene: .; v_gene: TRBV5-1; abundance: .; CDR3aa: CASSPARTVNYGYTF; CDR3nt: TGCGCCAGCAGCCCCGCTCGGACAGTTAACTATGGCTACACCTTC
j_gene: TRBJ1-1; d_gene: TRBD1; v_gene: TRBV19; abundance: once; CDR3aa: CASSLGQGRTEAFF; CDR3nt: TGTGCCAGTAGTCTCGGACAGGGCAGGACTGAAGCTTTCTTT
j_gene: TRBJ1-2; d_gene: .; v_gene: TRBV29-1; abundance: few; CDR3aa: CSGWGDKGYTF; CDR3nt: TGCAGCGGCTGGGGGGATAAAGGCTACACCTTC
j_gene: TRBJ2-5; d_gene: .; v_gene: TRBV5-1; abundance: .; CDR3aa: CASSLRGAETQYF; CDR3nt: TGCGCCAGCAGCCTCCGGGGGGCAGAGACCCAGTACTTC